The T cell receptor beta chain under discussion was sequenced for a study of cytomegalovirus exposure and HLA in healthy donors. Study results and caveats: A prior analysis recorded that most TCR beta V segments were productive about 87% or about 30% of the time.

As for this clone: Antigen: not known.

Primers: 60 Vbeta forward and 13 Jbeta reverse. Measured with immunoSEQ multiplex PCR; TCRdb has only the in-frame clones, and not every one. The table records roughly 180,000 clones, about three quarters of them present only once. This CDR3 comprises 13 residues. Germline loops: CDR1 MDHEN, CDR2 SYDVKM. V was pared by 11 bases and J by 4 bases, with 8 bases of the junction left unmatched. This chain connects TRBV28 to TRBJ1-2; 9 bases agree with TRBD1. Material for sequencing was PBMCs. This receptor was taken from a female donor in good health and CMV-seronegative. The chain's CDR3 is CAGGRDRAYGYTF. The CDR3 nucleotides are TGTGCCGGGGGACGGGACAGGGCCTATGGCTACACCTTC.